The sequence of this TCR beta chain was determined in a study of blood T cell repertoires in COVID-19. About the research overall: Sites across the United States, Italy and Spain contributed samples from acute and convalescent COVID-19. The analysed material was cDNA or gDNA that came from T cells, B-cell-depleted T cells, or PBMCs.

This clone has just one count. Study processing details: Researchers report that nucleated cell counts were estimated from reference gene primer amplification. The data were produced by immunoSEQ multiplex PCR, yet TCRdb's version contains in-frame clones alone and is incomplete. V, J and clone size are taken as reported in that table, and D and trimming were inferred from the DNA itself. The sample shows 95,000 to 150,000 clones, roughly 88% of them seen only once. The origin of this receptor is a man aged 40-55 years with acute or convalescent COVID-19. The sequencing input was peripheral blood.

Here the CDR3 reads CASSLDQGPQPQHF. CDR3 nucleotide sequence: TGTGCCAGCAGCTTAGACCAGGGGCCCCAGCCCCAGCATTTT. The gene calls are TRBV11-2 and TRBJ1-5; D perhaps matches TRBD1 (6 bases). Trimming shortened V by 0 bases and J by 7 bases, and 10 bases separated the two germline ends. The CDR3 extends over 14 amino acids. Germline V lookup: CDR1 SGHAT, CDR2 FQNNGV.